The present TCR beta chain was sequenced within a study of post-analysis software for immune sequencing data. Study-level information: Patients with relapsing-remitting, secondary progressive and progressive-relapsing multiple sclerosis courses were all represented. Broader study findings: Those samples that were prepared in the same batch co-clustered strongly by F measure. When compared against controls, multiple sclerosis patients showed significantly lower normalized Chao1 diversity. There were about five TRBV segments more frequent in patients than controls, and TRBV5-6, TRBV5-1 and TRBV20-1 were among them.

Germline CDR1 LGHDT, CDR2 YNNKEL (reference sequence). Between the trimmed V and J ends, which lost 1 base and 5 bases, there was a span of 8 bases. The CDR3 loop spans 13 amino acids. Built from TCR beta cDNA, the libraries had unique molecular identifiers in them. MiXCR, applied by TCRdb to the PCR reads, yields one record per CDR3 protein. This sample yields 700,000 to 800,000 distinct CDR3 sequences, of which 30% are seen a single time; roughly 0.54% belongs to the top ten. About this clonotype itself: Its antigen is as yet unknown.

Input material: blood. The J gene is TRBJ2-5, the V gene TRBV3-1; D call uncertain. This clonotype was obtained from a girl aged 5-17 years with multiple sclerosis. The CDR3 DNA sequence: TGTGCCAGCAGCCAAGTACCGGCGGAGACCCAGTACTTC. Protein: CASSQVPAETQYF.